This T cell receptor beta chain was recovered during a study of T cell repertoires in cytomegalovirus infection. Across the study: Public TCR beta signatures marked donors with CMV infection and the matching HLA.

Via MiXCR, TCRdb re-called the reads, giving one row per CDR3 protein. The sample has under 150,000 distinct CDR3 sequences, roughly 9% seen once; the top ten hold around 10%. Broader study findings: Dominant in the ex vivo response were TCR beta clonotypes restricted by HLA-C and specific for CMV. There were carriers of CMV plus the relevant HLA, and cumulative public TCR beta family frequency identified them.

The CDR3 spans 14 residues. Germline loops: CDR1 MNHNY, CDR2 SVGAGI (reference sequence). The V end was cut by 2 bases, the J end by 0 bases, with 7 bases between. This clonotype was found many times. Its target is not known. This sequence was found in a human donor in good health (CMV status not recorded). Some clones in this sample may be carry-over from other donors' samples. This chain uses TRBV6-6 with TRBJ2-5; TRBD1 might be the D (5 bases). Material for sequencing was PBMCs. CDR3 coding DNA: TGTGCCAGCAGTTACATAGGGGACCAAGAGACCCAGTACTTC. As protein: CASSYIGDQETQYF.